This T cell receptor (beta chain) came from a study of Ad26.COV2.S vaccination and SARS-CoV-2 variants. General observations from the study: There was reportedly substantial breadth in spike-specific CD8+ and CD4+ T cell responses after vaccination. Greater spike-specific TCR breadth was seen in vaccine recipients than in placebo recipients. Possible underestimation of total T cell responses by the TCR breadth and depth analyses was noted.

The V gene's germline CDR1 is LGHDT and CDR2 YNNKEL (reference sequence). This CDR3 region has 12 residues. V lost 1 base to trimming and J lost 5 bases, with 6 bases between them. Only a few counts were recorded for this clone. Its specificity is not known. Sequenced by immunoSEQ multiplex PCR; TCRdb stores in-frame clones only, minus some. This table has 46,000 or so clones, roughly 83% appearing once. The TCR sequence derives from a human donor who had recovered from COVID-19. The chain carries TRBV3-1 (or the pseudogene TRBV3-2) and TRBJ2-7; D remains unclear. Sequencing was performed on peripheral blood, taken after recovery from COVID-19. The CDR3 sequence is CASSQGRNEQYF. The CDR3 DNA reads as TGTGCCAGCAGCCAAGGTAGGAACGAGCAGTACTTC.